Detailed here is one T cell receptor (beta chain). Its binding antigen is unknown. No base quality information exists; no much larger clone differs at one position. This sample was included in a study of blood T cells in healthy people across ages (dated by TCRdb to between 2014 and 2017). At the level of the whole study: In model experiments, template switching captured roughly one uniquely barcoded TCR beta cDNA molecule for every two T cells. The donors were split into four age groups: young (average 16 years), middle-aged (about 40), aged (approximately 60) and long-lived (roughly 88). The study analyzed two additional independent replicas of 1 million unique cDNA reads from the same blood draw for two donors, one aged 18 to 30 and one aged 80 or older. The study measured age-related changes in TCR beta repertoire diversity using deep sequencing normalized with unique cDNA molecular identifiers. Overall results and qualifications from the work: Because profiling used bulk unsorted PBMCs, naive and antigen-experienced compartments could not be compared conclusively. A strong correlation was found between observed TCR beta diversity and the percentage of naive T cells measured by flow cytometry. Compared with the aged group, the long-lived group had more naive CD4+ T cells, fewer expanded clones and increased TCR diversity, a pattern suggesting age selection. Estimates of total diversity from one million sequenced T cells were regarded as lower bounds and underestimates. As age increased, observed TCR beta diversity per million T cells dropped in a roughly linear way, and a significant reduction was already evident by age about 40. Because donor CMV infection status was unknown, age-related changes in expanded clonotypes were potentially confounded.

V gives up 5 bases and J gives up 6 bases, and the segment between their germline ends measures 16 bases. The cysteine opens and the phenylalanine closes a CDR3 of 15 amino acids. Left in the record is the CDR3 DNA by itself, 45 bases read in frame from the first base. CDR1 is given as SEHNR and CDR2 as FQNEAQ, both from the germline V gene (reference sequence). Library prep was done by 5' RACE. The sequencer listed for this sample is Illumina HiSeq 2500. A second PCR of about 6 to 11 cycles was run with a J-beta primer mix and a sample-barcoded 5' primer. A unique molecular identifier was introduced onto each TCR beta cDNA molecule by a template-switch 5' adaptor carrying 12 random nucleotides. Each sample yielded at least 3 million CDR3-containing paired-end reads. The Mint cDNA synthesis kit, primed by a TRBC-specific oligonucleotide, was used to synthesize first-strand cDNA from all RNA. Following uracil-DNA glycosylase treatment, all cDNA underwent a first 18-cycle PCR with the universal primers M1SS and BC2_uni_R. In the paper's pipeline: Each sample was normalized by randomly selecting 1 million high-quality reads, each carrying a distinct molecular identifier. Reads sharing molecular identifiers were discarded rather than binned into consensus sequences. CDR3 identification, clonotype clustering and error correction used MiTCR with a Q25 quality threshold and the strictest error-elimination algorithm. A nonparametric unseen species model using Euler transformation provided a lower-bound estimate of total TCR beta diversity. The raw public data were reprocessed by TCRdb itself: fastp quality trimming at Q25, MiXCR clonotype calling, in-frame beta chains only. Each entry merges the rows of one CDR3 protein and shows their most common DNA and genes. V and J calls and clone size were set by TCRdb, not the authors. The sample table records 450,000 to 600,000 distinct CDR3 sequences; about 25% of these occur just once. Clones ranked in the top ten supply under 4.5% of the sample.

Donors were roughly 40 systemically healthy Caucasian individuals from Russia aged roughly 6 to 90 years. Approximately 9.3 milliliters of peripheral blood were drawn from each donor into EDTA-treated Vacutainer tubes. Ficoll-Paque density-gradient centrifugation was used to isolate PBMCs, with at least 7 million obtained per sample. Trizol reagent was used to extract total RNA from PBMCs, with at least 5 micrograms per sample. The percentages of naive CD45RAhigh/CD27high T cells were determined by flow cytometry on a PBMC aliquot from every donor. The same specimen was also included in a second study, on T cells of mothers and their children. As that second paper reports: Nine systemically healthy Caucasian individuals, comprising three mothers and their six children, were included as donors. cDNA synthesis used all of the extracted RNA, with approximately 1.4 ug of RNA in each 15 ul reaction. In the second PCR, sample barcodes and 2-4 random nucleotides were introduced via the M1S primer. Over 8 million TCR beta CDR3 reads were obtained for each mother, and millions of reads were obtained for each child. In both related and unrelated pairs, thymic selection shapes the output of TCR recombination in a similar way, with inherited differences having only a minor effect. Normalized repertoire overlap was always slightly but never significantly higher in related than unrelated mother-child pairs. Persistent microchimeric T cell clones were not detected, at a sensitivity of 95 to 100 clones per million clonotypes. The study used deep NGS to compare TCR beta repertoires of mothers and children, seeking features distinguishing related mother-child pairs from unrelated individuals. Mothers averaged roughly 40 +/- 4 years of age and children averaged around 10 +/- 4 years. After adapter ligation was performed with NEBNext reagents, the libraries were sequenced on an Illumina HiSeq 2000 with 100+100 nt paired-end reads. Mother and child libraries were prepared a month apart and sequenced in separate runs to prevent cross-contamination. Each donor had between 500,000 and 2,000,000 distinct TCR beta clonotypes identified. Naive TCR beta clonotypes were estimated from low-frequency clonotypes matched to each donor's FACS-determined naive share, without sorting.

Here the chain combines TRBV7-9 and TRBJ2-2; TRBD2 is perhaps the D gene, given 6 matching bases. The sequenced material came from blood. This clonotype was sampled from a boy between 2 and 10 years old in good health. The nucleotide sequence reads as follows: TGTGCCAGCAGCCGCCAGCGGGTTATGTCCGGGGAGCTGTTTTTT. This is translated as CASSRQRVMSGELFF.